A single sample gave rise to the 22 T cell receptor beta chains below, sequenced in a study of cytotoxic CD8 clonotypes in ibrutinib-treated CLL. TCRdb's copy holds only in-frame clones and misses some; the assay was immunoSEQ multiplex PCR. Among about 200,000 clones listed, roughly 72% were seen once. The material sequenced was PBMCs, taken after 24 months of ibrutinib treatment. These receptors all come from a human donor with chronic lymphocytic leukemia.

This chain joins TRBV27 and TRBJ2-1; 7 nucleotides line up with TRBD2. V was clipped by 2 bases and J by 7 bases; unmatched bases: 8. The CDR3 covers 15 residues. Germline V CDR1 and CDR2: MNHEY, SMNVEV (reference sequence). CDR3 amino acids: CASSLIAAGLNEQFF. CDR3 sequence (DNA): TGTGCCAGCAGTTTAATCGCAGCGGGATTGAATGAGCAGTTCTTC.

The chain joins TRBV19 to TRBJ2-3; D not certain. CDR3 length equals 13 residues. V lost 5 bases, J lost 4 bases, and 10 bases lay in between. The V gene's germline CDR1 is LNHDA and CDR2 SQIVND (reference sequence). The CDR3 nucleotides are TGTGCCAGTAGTGACCAGGTTCCAGATACGCAGTATTTT. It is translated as CASSDQVPDTQYF.

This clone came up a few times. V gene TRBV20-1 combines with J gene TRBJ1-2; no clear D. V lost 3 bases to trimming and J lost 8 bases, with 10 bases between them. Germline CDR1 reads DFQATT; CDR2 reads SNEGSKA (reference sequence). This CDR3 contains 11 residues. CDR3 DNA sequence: TGCAGTGCTAGTCTCGAAATCGGCTACACCTTC. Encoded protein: CSASLEIGYTF.

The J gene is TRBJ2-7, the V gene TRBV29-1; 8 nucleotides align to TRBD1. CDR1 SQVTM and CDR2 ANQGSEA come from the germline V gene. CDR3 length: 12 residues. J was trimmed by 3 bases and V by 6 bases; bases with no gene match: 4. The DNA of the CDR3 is TGCAGCGTGGGACAGGTTAACTACGAGCAGTACTTC. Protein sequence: CSVGQVNYEQYF.

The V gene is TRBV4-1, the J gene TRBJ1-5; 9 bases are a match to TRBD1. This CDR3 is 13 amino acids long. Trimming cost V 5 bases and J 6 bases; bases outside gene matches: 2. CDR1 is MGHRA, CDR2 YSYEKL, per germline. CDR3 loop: CASSDRGVQPQHF. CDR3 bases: TGCGCCAGCAGCGACAGGGGGGTTCAGCCCCAGCATTTT.

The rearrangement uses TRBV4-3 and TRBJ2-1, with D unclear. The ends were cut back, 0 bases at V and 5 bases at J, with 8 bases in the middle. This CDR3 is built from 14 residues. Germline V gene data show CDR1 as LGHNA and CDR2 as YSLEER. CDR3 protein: CASSQEGSDNEQFF. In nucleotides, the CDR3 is TGCGCCAGCAGCCAAGAAGGCTCAGACAATGAGCAGTTCTTC.

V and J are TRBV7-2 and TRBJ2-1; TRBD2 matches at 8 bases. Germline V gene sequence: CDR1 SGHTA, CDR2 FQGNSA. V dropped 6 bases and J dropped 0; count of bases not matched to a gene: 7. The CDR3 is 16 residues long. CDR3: CASRSTSGSSYNEQFF. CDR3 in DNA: TGTGCCAGCAGGAGTACTAGCGGTAGCTCCTACAATGAGCAGTTCTTC.

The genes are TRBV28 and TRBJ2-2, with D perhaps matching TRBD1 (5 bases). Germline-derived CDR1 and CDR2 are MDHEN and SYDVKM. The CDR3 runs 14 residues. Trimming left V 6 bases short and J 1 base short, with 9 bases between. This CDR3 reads CASRIGQNTGELFF. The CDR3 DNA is TGTGCCAGCAGAATCGGACAGAACACCGGGGAGCTGTTTTTT. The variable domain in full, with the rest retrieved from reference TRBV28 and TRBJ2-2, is DVKVTQSSRYLVKRTGEKVFLECVQDMDHENMFWYRQDPGLGLRLIYFSYDVKMKEKGDIPEGYSVSREKKERFSLILESASTNQTSMYLCASRIGQNTGELFFGEGSRLTVL.

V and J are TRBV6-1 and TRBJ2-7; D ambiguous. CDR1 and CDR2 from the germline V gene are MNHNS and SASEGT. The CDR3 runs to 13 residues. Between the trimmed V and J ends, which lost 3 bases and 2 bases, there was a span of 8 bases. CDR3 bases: TGTGCCAGCAGTGATCCAGAGACCTACGAGCAGTACTTC. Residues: CASSDPETYEQYF.

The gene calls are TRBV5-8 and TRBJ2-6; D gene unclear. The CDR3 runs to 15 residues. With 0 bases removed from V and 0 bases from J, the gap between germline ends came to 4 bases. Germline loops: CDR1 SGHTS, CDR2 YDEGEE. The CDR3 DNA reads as TGTGCCAGCAGCTTGGACCTCTCTGGGGCCAACGTCCTGACTTTC. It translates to CASSLDLSGANVLTF.

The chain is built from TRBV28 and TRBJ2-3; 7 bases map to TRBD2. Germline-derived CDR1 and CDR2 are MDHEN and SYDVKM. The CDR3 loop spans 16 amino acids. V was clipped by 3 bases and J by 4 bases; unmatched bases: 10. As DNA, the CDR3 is TGTGCCAGCAGTTTTTCTCTGGGAGGGCCTTCAGATACGCAGTATTTT. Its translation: CASSFSLGGPSDTQYF.

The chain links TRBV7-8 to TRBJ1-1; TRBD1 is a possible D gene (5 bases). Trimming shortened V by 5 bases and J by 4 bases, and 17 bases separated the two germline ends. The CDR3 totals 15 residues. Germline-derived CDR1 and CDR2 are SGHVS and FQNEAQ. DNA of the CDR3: TGTGCCAGCAGCCCCCTGAGAGGGGTGCTCACTGAAGCTTTCTTT. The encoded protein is CASSPLRGVLTEAFF.

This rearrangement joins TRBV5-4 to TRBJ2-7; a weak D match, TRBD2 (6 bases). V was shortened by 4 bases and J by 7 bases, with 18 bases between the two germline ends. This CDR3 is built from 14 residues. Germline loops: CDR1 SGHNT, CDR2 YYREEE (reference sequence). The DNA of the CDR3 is TGTGCCAGCAGCGGGGCGGGAAACCCTATTGAGCAGTACTTC. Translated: CASSGAGNPIEQYF.

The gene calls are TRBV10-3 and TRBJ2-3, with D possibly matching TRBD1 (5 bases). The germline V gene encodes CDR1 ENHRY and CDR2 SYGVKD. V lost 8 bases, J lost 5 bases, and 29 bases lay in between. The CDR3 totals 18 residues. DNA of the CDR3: TGTGCCATCGGATCCAGCGAGAAACAGGCCCAACGCGGAGATACGCAGTATTTT. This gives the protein CAIGSSEKQAQRGDTQYF.

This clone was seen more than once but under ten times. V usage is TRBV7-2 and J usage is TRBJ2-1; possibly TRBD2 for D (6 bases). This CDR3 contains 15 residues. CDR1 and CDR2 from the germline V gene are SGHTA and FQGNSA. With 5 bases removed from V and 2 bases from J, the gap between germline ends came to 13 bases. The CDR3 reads CASSPVGTPYNEQFF. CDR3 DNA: TGTGCCAGCAGCCCCGTGGGGACTCCCTACAATGAGCAGTTCTTC.

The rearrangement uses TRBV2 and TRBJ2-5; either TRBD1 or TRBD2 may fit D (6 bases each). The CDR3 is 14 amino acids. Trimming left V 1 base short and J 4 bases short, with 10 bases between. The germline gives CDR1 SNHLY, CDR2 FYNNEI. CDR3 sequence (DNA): TGTGCCAGCAGTGAAGACAGGGAGGTAGAGACCCAGTACTTC. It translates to CASSEDREVETQYF.

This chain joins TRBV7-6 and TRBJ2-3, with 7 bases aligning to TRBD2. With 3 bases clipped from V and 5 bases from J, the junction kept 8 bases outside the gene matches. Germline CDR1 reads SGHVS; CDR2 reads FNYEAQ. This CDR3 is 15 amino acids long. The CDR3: CASSLRGGPGDTQYF. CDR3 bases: TGTGCCAGCAGCTTGAGGGGAGGGCCTGGAGATACGCAGTATTTT.

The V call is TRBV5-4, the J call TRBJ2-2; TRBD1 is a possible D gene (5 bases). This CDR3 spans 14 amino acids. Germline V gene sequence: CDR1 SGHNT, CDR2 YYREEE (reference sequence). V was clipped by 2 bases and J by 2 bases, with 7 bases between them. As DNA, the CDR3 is TGTGCCAGCAGCTTCCAGGGTAACACCGGGGAGCTGTTTTTT. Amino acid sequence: CASSFQGNTGELFF.

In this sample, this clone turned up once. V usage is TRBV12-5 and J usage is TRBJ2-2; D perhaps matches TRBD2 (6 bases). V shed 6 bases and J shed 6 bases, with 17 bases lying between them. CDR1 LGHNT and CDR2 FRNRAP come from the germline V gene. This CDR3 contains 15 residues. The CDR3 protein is CASGKILAWAGELFF. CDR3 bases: TGTGCTAGTGGGAAAATTCTAGCGTGGGCCGGGGAGCTGTTTTTT.

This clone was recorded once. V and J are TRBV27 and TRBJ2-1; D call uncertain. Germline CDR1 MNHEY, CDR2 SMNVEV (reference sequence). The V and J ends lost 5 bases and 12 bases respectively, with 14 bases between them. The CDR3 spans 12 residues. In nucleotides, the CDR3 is TGTGCCAGCAGTACCCTCGGTTTAGCGCAGTTCTTC. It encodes CASSTLGLAQFF.

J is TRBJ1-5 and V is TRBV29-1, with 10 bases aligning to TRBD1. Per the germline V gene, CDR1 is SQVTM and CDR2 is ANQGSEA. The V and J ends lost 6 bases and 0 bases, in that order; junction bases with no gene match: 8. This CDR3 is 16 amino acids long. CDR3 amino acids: CSVATTGGYSNQPQHF. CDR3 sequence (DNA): TGCAGCGTCGCAACGACAGGGGGCTATAGCAATCAGCCCCAGCATTTT.

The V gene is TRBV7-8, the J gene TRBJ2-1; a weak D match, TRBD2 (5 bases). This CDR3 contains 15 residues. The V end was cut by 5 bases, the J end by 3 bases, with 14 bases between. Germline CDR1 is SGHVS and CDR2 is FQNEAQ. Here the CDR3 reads CASSTPGIYYNEQFF. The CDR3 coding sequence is TGTGCCAGCAGCACCCCCGGGATCTACTACAATGAGCAGTTCTTC.